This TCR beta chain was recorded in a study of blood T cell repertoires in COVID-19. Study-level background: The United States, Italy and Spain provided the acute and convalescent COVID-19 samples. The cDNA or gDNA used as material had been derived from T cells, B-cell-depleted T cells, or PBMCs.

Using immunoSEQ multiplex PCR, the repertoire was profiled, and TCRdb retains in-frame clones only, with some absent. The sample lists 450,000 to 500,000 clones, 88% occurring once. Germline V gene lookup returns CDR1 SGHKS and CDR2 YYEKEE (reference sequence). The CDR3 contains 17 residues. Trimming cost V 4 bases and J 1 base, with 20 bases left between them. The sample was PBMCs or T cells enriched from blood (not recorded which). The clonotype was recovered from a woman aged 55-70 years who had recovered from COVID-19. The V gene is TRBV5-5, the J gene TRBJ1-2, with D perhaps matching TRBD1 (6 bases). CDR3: CASSQILTGPLNYGYTF. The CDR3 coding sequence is TGTGCCAGCAGCCAAATACTAACAGGGCCGCTTAACTATGGCTACACCTTC.